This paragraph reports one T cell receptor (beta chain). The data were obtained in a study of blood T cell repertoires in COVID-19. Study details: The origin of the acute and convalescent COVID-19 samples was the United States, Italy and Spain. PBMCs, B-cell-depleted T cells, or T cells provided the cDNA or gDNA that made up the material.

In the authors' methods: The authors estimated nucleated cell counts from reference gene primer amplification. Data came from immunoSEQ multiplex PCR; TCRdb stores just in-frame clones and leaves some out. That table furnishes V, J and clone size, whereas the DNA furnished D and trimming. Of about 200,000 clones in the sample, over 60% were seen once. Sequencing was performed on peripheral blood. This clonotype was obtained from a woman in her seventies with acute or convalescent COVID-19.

The CDR3: CSVASGQTYGYTF. CDR3 nucleotides: TGCAGCGTTGCTTCGGGACAGACCTATGGCTACACCTTC. The rearrangement joins TRBV29-1 to TRBJ1-2, with 7 nucleotides matching TRBD1. V gave up 4 bases and J gave up 4 bases; unmatched junction bases: 6. CDR3 size: 13 residues. Germline CDR1 and CDR2: SQVTM and ANQGSEA.